The clone carrying this T cell receptor (beta chain) has a handful of counts. The antigen remains undetermined. This entry belongs to a study of beta chain features in type 1 diabetes. All of the isolated RNA was reverse transcribed, so expressed TCRB transcripts were sequenced. Sequencing was performed with immunoSEQ multiplex PCR; in TCRdb, only in-frame clones are kept and a portion is missing. The sample carries hundreds of thousands of clones, roughly an eighth recorded once. The germline gives CDR1 GTSNPN, CDR2 SVGIG (reference sequence). Trimming removed 1 base from V and 2 bases from J, with 8 bases in between. The CDR3 has 14 residues. General study points: Researchers report that Type 1 diabetes patients had moderately but significantly shorter TCRB CDR3s across all four CD4+ subsets. Because the template was cDNA, high-expressing cells might be over-represented. Shorter templates may be favored by PCR, equally so in patients and controls. Insertion counts at VDJ junctions were lower in type 1 diabetes patients, who also showed more deletions there.

Purity (above 95%) was reached by all sorted populations. This sequence was found in a man between 18 and 35 years old with type 1 diabetes. The rearrangement joins TRBV30 to TRBJ2-2; D unclear. The sample consisted of naive CD4+ T cells from blood. The CDR3 DNA reads as TGTGCCTGGAGTGCTCGACCCAACACCGGGGAGCTGTTTTTT. This codes for CAWSARPNTGELFF.